This section outlines one T cell receptor (beta chain) sequence together with its context. There is no known antigen for this receptor. No clone much larger than this one lies a single base away; base qualities are absent. The data stem from a study of response to subunit inactivated influenza vaccine (dated by TCRdb to 2017 to 2018). For context, the study as a whole: Deep quantitative T cell receptor repertoire profiling was used in the study to track responses to a trivalent subunit inactivated influenza vaccine.

The CDR3 starts with the cysteine, ends with the phenylalanine, and has 16 residues. The DNA shown is the 48-base CDR3, in frame from base 1. V ends up 2 bases short and J 6 bases short, with an unmatched junction base count of 9. Based on the germline V gene, the CDR1 and CDR2 sequences are MNHEY and SVGEGT. What the authors observed across the whole study: The authors suggested that each seasonal influenza vaccination may recruit only a limited number of new T cells.

Library creation used RT-PCR. Sequencing was performed on an Illumina HiSeq 2500. TCRdb reprocessed the public reads (quality trimming at Q25 with fastp, clone calling with MiXCR) and kept in-frame beta chains. Each entry is one CDR3 protein sequence, shown with its most common DNA and genes. The sample contains more than 700,000 distinct CDR3 sequences, 21% of them found a single time. The ten largest account for 9.5% to 13% of the sample. Material: PBMCs from blood, obtained 5 to 6 days after vaccination. The V gene is TRBV6-2 or TRBV6-3 and the J gene is TRBJ2-1, and 8 junction bases match TRBD2. The clonotype was recovered from a man in his forties or fifties who received an inactivated influenza vaccine. Donor details come from another sample of the same person, matched by shared clones. At the DNA level, the sequence is TGTGCCAGCAGTTACCGTAAAGCGGGAGTTTCCAATGAGCAGTTCTTC. This codes for CASSYRKAGVSNEQFF.